Reported below is one TCR beta chain. The antigen it binds to is not known. The receptor library was made with the immunoSEQ multiplex PCR assay. For the multiplex PCR, a mixture combining 60 forward primers for TCR Vbeta segments and 13 reverse primers for TCR Jbeta segments was used. Amplification of the CDR3 region of rearranged TCR beta genes was performed with a multiplex PCR assay on genomic DNA. Amplified TCR beta libraries were sequenced as 87-base-pair reads on the Illumina HiSeq System. Processing in the source paper ran as follows. A later analysis tallied 70 million to 100 million unique TCR beta chains across the 610 or so repertoires, and some 10 million of those chains were shared by two or more donors. Raw reads were error-corrected and collapsed into unique sequences by a nearest-neighbor algorithm in which closely related sequences were merged to remove PCR and sequencing errors. To assign V, D and J gene segments, CDR3 sequences were aligned to IMGT reference sequences. For a sequence to be retained, at least a six-nucleotide match to both a V gene segment and a J gene segment was required. Rearrangements were classified as productive when the CDR3 lacked stop codons and remained in frame with V and J, and all other rearrangements were classified as non-productive. CDR3 was defined by IMGT convention, running from the second conserved V-encoded cysteine to the conserved J-encoded phenylalanine. The earlier analysis of about 620 of the donors excluded sequences that lacked an unambiguous match to a single V gene segment. An earlier analysis of a few hundred of the donors called V segments functional above 56.7% productive rearrangements and segregating when the between-donor standard deviation exceeded 5%. A statistical classification framework was built to diagnose cytomegalovirus status from the catalog of TCR beta chain sequences. V and J gene assignment, in a later analysis, came from comparing TCR nucleotide sequences with IMGT/GENE-DB human TR gene sequences. Using the TCRdist pipeline, a later analysis assigned CDR3 sequences along with most-parsimonious VDJ recombination scenarios. In a later analysis, every TCR beta chain was defined by the combination of its CDR3 amino acid sequence and its V-gene family, and reads without a unique V-gene family were dropped. As a way to deal with suspected cross-contamination and a sequencing artifact, a later analysis dropped hundreds of nucleotide sequences that were highly shared and had low generation probability. In a later analysis, a clonal expansion index for each public chain was calculated from normalized within-repertoire ranks of inferred template counts. A later analysis computed generation probabilities with a VDJ recombination model fitted to out-of-frame rearrangements, and checked the results against IGoR. A later analysis scored TCR-TCR, TCR-HLA and TCR-CMV co-occurrence with hypergeometric tests, applying a repertoire-size bias correction to TCR pairs. To estimate false discovery rates, a later analysis permuted the HLA or CMV assignments 20 times. In a later analysis, co-occurring TCRs were grouped using DBSCAN, with TCRdist sequence similarity added in when clustering inside HLA-allele-positive subsets. Co-occurrence clustering excluded repertoires with fewer than 30,000 or more than 120,000 public chains, plus five with anomalous nucleotide sharing. The table was pulled from immuneACCESS by TCRdb, which kept in-frame rearrangements only. Such tables lose some clones; where checked, under half of the loss comes from unresolved V genes, and the rest has no known cause. V and J calls and clone size are as listed in that table; D and trimming were resolved from the DNA. The table for this sample records around 100,000 clones. The leading ten clones occupy 0.55% to 0.65% of the sample.

Reading from cysteine to phenylalanine, the CDR3 counts 15 amino acids. Just the 45-base CDR3 DNA is kept, in frame starting at base 1. The germline V gene (reference sequence) gives CDR1 as LNHNV and CDR2 as YYDKDF. Trimming costs V 0 bases and J 9 bases, and their ends lie 12 bases apart. The cohort was made up of under 800 healthy bone marrow donors. At the time of sampling, every cohort member was nominally healthy, though immune exposures that went unrecorded were likely present. The donor was CMV seronegative and was included in the group of 352 seronegative cohort members. A peripheral blood sample was provided by each donor, and peripheral blood mononuclear cells were used for TCR beta sequencing. The Qiagen DNeasy Blood Extraction Kit was used to extract genomic DNA from the blood cell samples. These data belong to a study of cytomegalovirus exposure and HLA in healthy donors (dated by TCRdb to about 2017). With regard to the full study: An earlier analysis of roughly 500 of the donors reported 250 to 350 Gb of sequence data and around 100 million unique TCR beta sequences obtained from around 180 million T cells. Donor age, sex, ethnicity and CMV serostatus were collected together with the repertoire data. Roughly 5 DR-DQ haplotypes were handled as single units for association and clustering, since linkage in the cohort was strong. In addition to the first cohort of approximately 650 subjects, a separate validation cohort of 120 different subjects was used. Across approximately 400 genotyped donors of the cohort, an average of about 250,000 unique TCR beta nucleotide sequences per donor were sequenced, and about a sixth of those sequences were non-productive. To decide whether each TCR beta V gene segment behaved as functional or pseudogenic, an earlier analysis of nearly 600 of the donors relied on high-throughput TCR beta sequencing. A later analysis re-analyzed previously published TCR beta repertoires from roughly 630 donors and added high-resolution HLA genotyping to study TCR occurrence patterns. The later analysis used no new phenotypic data to find candidate immune exposures, relying instead on TCR beta sequences and their occurrence across donors. The study used immunosequencing to profile the T cell repertoires of about 670 subjects and linked those repertoires to cytomegalovirus serostatus. A later genetic analysis used genome-wide SNP genotypes for about three fifths of the roughly 700 donors, treating that subset as a discovery cohort. The study aimed to test whether cataloging public T cell receptors could reveal signatures of past pathogen exposure. Class I and class II HLA loci were covered by the typing at four-digit resolution. Typing coverage varied by locus: about 620-630 donors for A, B, C, DRB1 and DQB1; approximately 500 for DQA1; nearly 610 for DPA1; under 490 for DPB1. To predict cytomegalovirus infection status, the study brought together high-throughput TCR immunosequencing, statistical association of individual TCRs with disease status, and machine learning. All discovery cohort repertoires had been generated using a single sequencing platform. Of the approximately 400 genotyped donors, about 80% fell in the genetic ancestry cluster associated with self-reported Caucasian donors. Approximately 300 gigabases of sequencing data and 70 million to 85 million unique TCR sequences were included in an early release covering about 620 HLA-typed donors.

On the study overall, not on this receptor specifically: In the study, about 150 TCR beta chains were listed as associated with cytomegalovirus. Correlated functional status among segregating V segments might be attributable to linkage disequilibrium, but an unknown experimental factor could not be ruled out. Because some donors lacked HLA typing at each locus, the association tests relied only on the typed subset. Broadly in line with IMGT annotations, most TCR beta V segments showed up in productive rearrangements about 87% or about 30% of the time in an earlier analysis of 450 to 750 of the donors. According to the authors, the approach could potentially be generalized to other disease states and immunological phenotypes. Most CMV-associated TCR beta chains appeared to be HLA-restricted in a later analysis, and the HLA associations seemed to be driven largely by CMV exposure. When HLA alleles, especially DR and DQ, strongly co-occurred, TCR associations were difficult to assign to individual alleles. The sequencing pipeline was judged likely to have produced a cluster of highly shared sequence variants as a technical artifact. Immune exposure information for the cohort was limited to CMV serostatus. Presence/absence analyses assumed roughly uniform sequencing depth across donors, an assumption that may not hold. Most TCR sequences were observed very rarely across donors, whereas some public TCRs were present in many individuals. In a later analysis, HLA-associated TCR beta chains showed more clonal expansion and lower generation probabilities than non-associated chains that were equally common. Some IMGT-functional V segments, including TRBV6-2 and TRBV6-3, could not be distinguished by the 87-base-pair reads and were therefore excluded. Cytomegalovirus status was reported to be diagnosed by the classifier with high specificity and sensitivity in both the original and validation cohorts. A later genetic analysis associated a missense DCLRE1C variant with V-gene and J-gene trimming of TCR beta chains, and an independent cohort replicated the association. At a false discovery rate of 0.05, a later analysis linked about 17,000 TCR beta sequences to specific HLA alleles. Several of the top co-occurrence clusters appeared to be linked to parvovirus B19, influenza, CMV and Epstein-Barr virus, according to a later analysis. A further reported finding was that TCR beta sequences accurately predicted the HLA-A and HLA-B alleles for most subjects in the first cohort. In vitro tests confirmed that three of the cytomegalovirus-associated TCR beta chains recognize cytomegalovirus antigens. Only TCR beta chains were sequenced in this cohort, and the absence of alpha or paired-chain data limited detectable features. In a later analysis, TCR association rates were found to vary across HLA loci, with the most associated TCRs seen for DRB1 alleles and the fewest for HLA-C alleles. Because counts were too low, fewer than 20 rarely observed V segments, including chromosome 9 orphons, were excluded from the earlier analysis of around 590 of the donors. Compared with the roughly 720-donor mean, donors in an Asian-associated ancestry cluster had fewer N-insertions in productive TCRs, according to a later genetic analysis.

Source material: PBMCs. The receptor comes from a man aged 50 to 60 in good health and CMV-seronegative. The rearranged segments are TRBV15 and TRBJ1-6; a confident D gene designation cannot be given. The CDR3 amino acid sequence is: CATSRDSNGGSPLHF. In nucleotide form, the sequence is TGTGCCACCAGCAGAGATTCTAACGGCGGTTCACCCCTCCACTTT.